This T cell receptor beta chain was found in a study of shared clonotypes between healthy human individuals. Across several immunoSEQ plates, the genomic DNA of each subset was split evenly. TCRdb's table, derived via immunoSEQ multiplex PCR, lists solely in-frame clones and lacks some. This table has about 2.4 million clones, approximately 93% appearing once. The length of the CDR3 is 15 residues. CDR1 is LGHNA and CDR2 is YNFKEQ in the germline V gene. The V gene lost 6 bases and the J gene lost 1 base, with 15 bases spanning the gap. About this clone: The sample has other DNA sequences that encode this CDR3 too.

A split of CD4+ cells into CD45RA+ naive and CD45RA-negative memory subsets was performed. Material: naive CD4+ T cells from PBMCs. The subset was: CD45RA+ positively selected. This clonotype originated in a man aged 18 to 29 in good health. Some clones in this sample may be carry-over from other donors' samples. This sequence joins TRBV4-2 and TRBJ1-1, with D possibly being TRBD1 (5 bases). CDR3 DNA sequence: TGTGCCAGCAGATTACGGCAGGGCGCGAACACTGAAGCTTTCTTT. It yields the protein CASRLRQGANTEAFF.